Presented here are 21 T cell receptor beta chains from one specimen sequenced in a study of chemoradiotherapy in HPV16-positive cancers. The data were produced by immunoSEQ multiplex PCR, yet TCRdb's version contains in-frame clones alone and is incomplete. The sample shows fewer than 15,000 clones, around 66% of them seen only once. This sample was taken from a patient who underwent chemoradiotherapy. The receptor set was obtained from a human donor with HPV-associated anogenital cancer.

The gene calls are TRBV28 and TRBJ1-5, with a weak D call TRBD1 (5 bases). This CDR3 has 16 residues. Germline assignment: CDR1 MDHEN and CDR2 SYDVKM. V was shortened by 6 bases and J by 4 bases, with 19 bases between the two germline ends. Written as DNA, the CDR3 is TGTGCCAGCAGCCCACGGGGGGGATGGACGAATCAGCCCCAGCATTTT. Encoded protein: CASSPRGGWTNQPQHF.

This sequence joins TRBV28 and TRBJ1-5; D gene ambiguous. Germline V CDR1 and CDR2: MDHEN, SYDVKM. This CDR3 comprises 14 residues. V was trimmed by 3 bases and J by 4 bases, leaving 10 bases between them. Here the CDR3 reads CASSFQQQNQPQHF. The CDR3 bases are TGTGCCAGCAGTTTTCAACAGCAGAATCAGCCCCAGCATTTT.

The chain has TRBV7-8 and TRBJ2-1; no firm D call. The CDR3 runs 11 residues. With 3 bases removed from V and 9 bases from J, the gap between germline ends came to 6 bases. The germline V gene has CDR1 SGHVS and CDR2 FQNEAQ. CDR3 amino acids: CASSFFGEQFF. The DNA of the CDR3 is TGTGCCAGCAGCTTCTTTGGTGAGCAGTTCTTC.

The rearrangement uses TRBV7-6 and TRBJ2-2; D possibly corresponds to TRBD1 (6 bases). CDR1 is SGHVS and CDR2 is FNYEAQ in the germline V gene. The CDR3 runs 16 residues. V lost 1 base, J lost 6 bases, and 15 bases lay in between. In nucleotides, the CDR3 is TGTGCCAGCAGCTTAGAAGGGCAGGGGATACCCGGGGAGCTGTTTTTT. It translates to CASSLEGQGIPGELFF.

This sequence joins TRBV9 and TRBJ2-3; 10 bases line up with TRBD2. The CDR3 has 14 residues. From germline, CDR1 is SGDLS and CDR2 YYNGEE. Trimming removed 4 bases from V and 3 bases from J; junction bases left unmatched: 2. As DNA, the CDR3 is TGTGCCAGCAGCAAGGGACTAGCGACAGATACGCAGTATTTT. Protein product: CASSKGLATDTQYF.

The CDR3 DNA reads TGTGCCAGCAGCTCCCACGACGGCAGCGGGGAGACCCAGTACTTC. Encoded protein: CASSSHDGSGETQYF. The chain is built from TRBV5-6 and TRBJ2-5; D perhaps matches TRBD2 (6 bases). The CDR3 runs to 15 residues. Germline CDR1 is SGHDT and CDR2 is YYEEEE. Trimming removed 3 bases from V and 5 bases from J, with 17 bases in between.

The sample holds a few counts of this clone. The rearrangement joins TRBV19 to TRBJ2-7; a possible D gene is TRBD1 (6 bases). Trimming removed 4 bases at V and 3 bases at J, with 19 bases between. Germline V CDR1 and CDR2: LNHDA, SQIVND (reference sequence). The CDR3 contains 16 residues. CDR3 loop: CASSRQAVGASYEQYF. CDR3 nucleotides: TGTGCCAGTAGTAGACAAGCGGTGGGGGCGAGCTACGAGCAGTACTTC.

The chain couples TRBV30 to TRBJ2-5; tentative D call: TRBD1 (5 bases). Germline values: CDR1 GTSNPN, CDR2 SVGIG (reference sequence). V gave up 2 bases and J gave up 1 base, with 11 bases separating them. The CDR3 loop spans 14 amino acids. The CDR3 bases are TGTGCCTGGAGTCGATCCGACAGCCAAGAGACCCAGTACTTC. The encoded protein is CAWSRSDSQETQYF.

The V and J genes are TRBV30 and TRBJ1-4; no definite D call. This CDR3 spans 12 amino acids. V was clipped by 2 bases and J by 4 bases, with 5 bases between them. From germline, CDR1 is GTSNPN and CDR2 SVGIG (reference sequence). In DNA form, the CDR3 reads TGTGCCTGGAGTTTGGTTAATGAAAAACTGTTTTTT. Its translation: CAWSLVNEKLFF.

In its sample, this clone was seen a few times. The V gene is TRBV9, the J gene TRBJ2-3; 8 nucleotides line up with TRBD2. This CDR3 spans 15 amino acids. CDR1 is SGDLS and CDR2 is YYNGEE in the germline V gene. The J segment lost 4 bases and the V segment lost 3 bases, leaving 7 bases of the junction unmatched. The CDR3 loop is CASSEAGGAADTQYF. The CDR3 coding sequence is TGTGCCAGCAGCGAGGCCGGGGGGGCGGCAGATACGCAGTATTTT.

J is TRBJ1-1 and V is TRBV18; 9 positions agree with TRBD1. The V and J ends lost 3 bases and 7 bases, in that order; junction bases with no gene match: 9. From germline, CDR1 is KGHSH and CDR2 LQKENI. CDR3 length: 15 residues. The CDR3 coding sequence is TGTGCCAGCTCACCCCTTGGACAGGGGAGGAGTGAAGCTTTCTTT. It encodes CASSPLGQGRSEAFF.

This clone came up a few times. The chain employs TRBV2 and TRBJ2-6, with D possibly called TRBD1 or TRBD2 (5 bases each). This CDR3 has 16 amino acids. Trimming removed 5 bases from V and 0 bases from J, with 11 bases in between. CDR1 SNHLY and CDR2 FYNNEI come from the germline V gene. The CDR3 DNA reads TGTGCCAGCAGTTGGGACGGTCGCTCTGGGGCCAACGTCCTGACTTTC. Translated: CASSWDGRSGANVLTF.

This clone appeared a few times. The gene calls are TRBV30 and TRBJ2-2; D is unresolved. V lost 0 bases, J lost 6 bases, and 8 bases lay in between. CDR3 size: 13 residues. Germline-derived CDR1 and CDR2 are GTSNPN and SVGIG (reference sequence). The CDR3 loop is CAWSVQTPGELFF. The CDR3 region has the DNA TGTGCCTGGAGTGTACAAACTCCCGGGGAGCTGTTTTTT.

V is TRBV27 and J is TRBJ2-5; D is undetermined. Germline V gene lookup returns CDR1 MNHEY and CDR2 SMNVEV (reference sequence). The CDR3 loop spans 13 amino acids. Trimming stripped 4 bases from V and 2 bases from J, with 8 bases between. The CDR3 is CASSSTQQETQYF. CDR3 in DNA: TGTGCCAGCAGTTCTACGCAACAAGAGACCCAGTACTTC.

The J gene is TRBJ2-1, the V gene TRBV7-6; TRBD1 agrees at 7 bases. The V and J ends lost 2 bases and 0 bases, in that order; junction bases with no gene match: 4. The CDR3 length is 16 residues. Germline V gene lookup returns CDR1 SGHVS and CDR2 FNYEAQ. The CDR3 here is CASSLLGGRSYNEQFF. The CDR3 region has the DNA TGTGCCAGCAGCTTATTAGGGGGCCGCTCCTACAATGAGCAGTTCTTC.

The chain recombines TRBV29-1 with TRBJ1-2, with D unresolved. Germline CDR1 and CDR2: SQVTM and ANQGSEA. There are 12 residues in the CDR3. V was cut by 2 bases and J by 2 bases, with 6 bases left in between. CDR3 amino acids: CSVEKQNYGYTF. The CDR3 region has the DNA TGCAGCGTTGAAAAGCAGAACTATGGCTACACCTTC.

V and J are TRBV19 and TRBJ1-4; 9 positions agree with TRBD1. This CDR3 has 16 amino acids. V was pared by 3 bases and J by 8 bases, with 10 bases of the junction left unmatched. Per the germline V gene, CDR1 is LNHDA and CDR2 is SQIVND (reference sequence). CDR3 bases: TGTGCCAGTAGTATTTCGCCGGGACAGGGTGAGGAAAAACTGTTTTTT. Translated: CASSISPGQGEEKLFF. Using reference TRBV19 and TRBJ1-4 for the parts outside the CDR3, the full variable domain is DGGITQSPKYLFRKEGQNVTLSCEQNLNHDAMYWYRQDPGQGLRLIYYSQIVNDFQKGDIAEGYSVSREKKESFPLTVTSAQKNPTAFYLCASSISPGQGEEKLFFGSGTQLSVL.

J is TRBJ2-3 and V is TRBV9; 10 bases map to TRBD2. With V trimmed by 1 base and J by 1 base, 6 bases remained unmatched. Germline V CDR1 and CDR2: SGDLS, YYNGEE. The CDR3 length is 17 residues. CDR3 sequence reads: CASSVLGGTSGTDTQYF. The DNA of the CDR3 is TGTGCCAGCAGCGTACTTGGCGGGACTAGCGGCACAGATACGCAGTATTTT.

This clone is labeled as large (0.1 to 1%). The rearrangement uses TRBV29-1 and TRBJ2-1, with D unresolved. There are 12 residues in the CDR3. V was cut by 1 base and J by 4 bases, with 5 bases left in between. Germline CDR1 SQVTM, CDR2 ANQGSEA. The CDR3 sequence is CSVEGGYNEQFF. The CDR3 region has the DNA TGCAGCGTTGAAGGAGGTTACAATGAGCAGTTCTTC.

In DNA form, the CDR3 reads TGTGCCAGCAGCCAAGAATCCGGACGGGGGTGGATGCAAGAGCAGTACTTC. As protein: CASSQESGRGWMQEQYF. The chain uses TRBV14 and TRBJ2-7, with D maybe TRBD2 (6 bases). V was pared by 0 bases and J by 7 bases, with 22 bases between. Germline loops: CDR1 SGHDN, CDR2 FVKESK. The CDR3 consists of 17 residues.

This chain connects TRBV9 to TRBJ2-2; TRBD2 matches at 12 bases. CDR1 SGDLS and CDR2 YYNGEE come from the germline V gene. There are 18 residues in the CDR3. Trimming cost V 4 bases and J 0 bases; bases outside gene matches: 7. CDR3 bases: TGTGCCAGCAGCCCTGGACTAGCGGGGAGCGCGAACACCGGGGAGCTGTTTTTT. This sequence encodes CASSPGLAGSANTGELFF.